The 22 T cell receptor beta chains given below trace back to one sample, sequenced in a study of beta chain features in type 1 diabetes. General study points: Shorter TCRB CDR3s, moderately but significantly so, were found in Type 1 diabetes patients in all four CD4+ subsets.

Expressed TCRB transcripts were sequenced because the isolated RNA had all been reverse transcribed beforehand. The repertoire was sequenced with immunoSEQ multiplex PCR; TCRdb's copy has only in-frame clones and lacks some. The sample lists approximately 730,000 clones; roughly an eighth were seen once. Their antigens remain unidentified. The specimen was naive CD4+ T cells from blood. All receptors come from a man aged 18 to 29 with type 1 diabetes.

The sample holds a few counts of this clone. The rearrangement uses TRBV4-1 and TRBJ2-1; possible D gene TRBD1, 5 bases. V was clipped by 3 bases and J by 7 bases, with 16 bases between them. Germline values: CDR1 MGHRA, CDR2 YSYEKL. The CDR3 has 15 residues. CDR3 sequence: CASSQPGRESNEQFF. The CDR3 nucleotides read TGCGCCAGCAGCCAGCCGGGCAGGGAATCTAATGAGCAGTTCTTC.

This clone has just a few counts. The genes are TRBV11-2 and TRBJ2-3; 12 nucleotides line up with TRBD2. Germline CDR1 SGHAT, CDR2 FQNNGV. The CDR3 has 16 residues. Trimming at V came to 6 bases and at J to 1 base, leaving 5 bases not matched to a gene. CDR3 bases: TGTGCCAGCAGTCTTCGACTAGCGGGGGGCACAGATACGCAGTATTTT. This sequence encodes CASSLRLAGGTDTQYF.

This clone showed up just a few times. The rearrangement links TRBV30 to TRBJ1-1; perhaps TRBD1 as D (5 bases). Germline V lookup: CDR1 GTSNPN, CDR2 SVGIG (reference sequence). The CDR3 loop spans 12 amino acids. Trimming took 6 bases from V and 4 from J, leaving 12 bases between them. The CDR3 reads CACVTGGTEAFF. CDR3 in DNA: TGTGCCTGTGTCACTGGGGGCACTGAAGCTTTCTTT.

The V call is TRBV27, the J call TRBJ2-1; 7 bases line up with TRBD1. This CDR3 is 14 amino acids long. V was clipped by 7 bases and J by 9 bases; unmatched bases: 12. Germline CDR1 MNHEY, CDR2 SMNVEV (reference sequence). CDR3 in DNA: TGTGCCAGCAAGCTGAGGGGGACAGTTAGTGAGCAGTTCTTC. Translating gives CASKLRGTVSEQFF.

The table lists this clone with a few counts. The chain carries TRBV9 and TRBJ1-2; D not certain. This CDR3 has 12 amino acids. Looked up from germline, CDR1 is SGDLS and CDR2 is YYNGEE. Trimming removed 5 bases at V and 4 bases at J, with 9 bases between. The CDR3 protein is CASSPDGYGYTF. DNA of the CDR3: TGTGCCAGCAGTCCTGACGGCTATGGCTACACCTTC.

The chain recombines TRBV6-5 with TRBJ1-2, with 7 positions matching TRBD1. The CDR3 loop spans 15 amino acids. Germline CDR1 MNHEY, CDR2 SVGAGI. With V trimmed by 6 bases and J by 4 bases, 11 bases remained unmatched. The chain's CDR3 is CASRAGQLEGYGYTF. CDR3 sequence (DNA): TGTGCCAGCAGAGCGGGACAGTTGGAGGGCTATGGCTACACCTTC.

CDR3 nucleotide sequence: TGTGCCAGCAGCCCGAAAAGGACAGGGGAGACTCAGCCCCAGCATTTT. It specifies CASSPKRTGETQPQHF. The chain is built from TRBV11-2 and TRBJ1-5; TRBD1 matches at 9 bases. This CDR3 spans 16 amino acids. The germline CDR1 and CDR2 sequences are SGHAT and FQNNGV. V dropped 5 bases and J dropped 6; count of bases not matched to a gene: 11.

As DNA, the CDR3 is TGCAGCGTTGAGCCGCGACTAACCCCCTCTGGCTACACCTTC. Translation: CSVEPRLTPSGYTF. This chain connects TRBV29-1 to TRBJ1-2, with no clear D. V was pared by 3 bases and J by 7 bases, with 18 bases between. This CDR3 comprises 14 residues. Germline CDR1 is SQVTM and CDR2 is ANQGSEA.

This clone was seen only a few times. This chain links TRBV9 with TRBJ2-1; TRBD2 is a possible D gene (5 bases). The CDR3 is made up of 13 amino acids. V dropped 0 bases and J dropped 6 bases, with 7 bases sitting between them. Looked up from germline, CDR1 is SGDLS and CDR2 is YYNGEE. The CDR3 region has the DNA TGTGCCAGCAGCGTAGATGCGGGCAATGAGCAGTTCTTC. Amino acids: CASSVDAGNEQFF.

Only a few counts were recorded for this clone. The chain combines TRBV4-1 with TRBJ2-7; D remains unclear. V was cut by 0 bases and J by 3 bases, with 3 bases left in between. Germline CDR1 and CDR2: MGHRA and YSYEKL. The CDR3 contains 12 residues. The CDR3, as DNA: TGCGCCAGCAGCCAAGACGTCTACGAGCAGTACTTC. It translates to CASSQDVYEQYF.

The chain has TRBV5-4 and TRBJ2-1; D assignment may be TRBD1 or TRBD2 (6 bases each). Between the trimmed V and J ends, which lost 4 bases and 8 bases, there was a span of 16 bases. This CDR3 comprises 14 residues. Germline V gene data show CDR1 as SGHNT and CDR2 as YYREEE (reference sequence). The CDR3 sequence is CASSVGLSGDEQFF. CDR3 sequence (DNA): TGTGCCAGCAGCGTGGGACTCTCAGGGGATGAGCAGTTCTTC.

CDR3 DNA sequence: TGTGCCAGCACCGCCACGGGGGGGACTGTTCAGCCCCAGCATTTT. This gives the protein CASTATGGTVQPQHF. The gene calls are TRBV6-1 and TRBJ1-5; tentative D call: TRBD1 (5 bases). The germline V and J ends were trimmed by 7 bases and 6 bases, with 19 bases remaining between them. The CDR3 has 15 residues. Germline assignment: CDR1 MNHNS and CDR2 SASEGT.

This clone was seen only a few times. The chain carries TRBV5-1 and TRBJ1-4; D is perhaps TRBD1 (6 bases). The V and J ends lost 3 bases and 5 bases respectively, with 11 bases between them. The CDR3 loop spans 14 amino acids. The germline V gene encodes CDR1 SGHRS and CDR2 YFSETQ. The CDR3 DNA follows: TGCGCCAGCAGCTGGGGGGCTCGCAATGAAAAACTGTTTTTT. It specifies CASSWGARNEKLFF.

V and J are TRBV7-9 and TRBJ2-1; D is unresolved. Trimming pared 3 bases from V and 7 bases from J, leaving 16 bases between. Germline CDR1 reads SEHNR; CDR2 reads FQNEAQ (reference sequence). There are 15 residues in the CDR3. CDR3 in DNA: TGTGCCAGCAGCTTGGCCCTGGCCGCTCTGAATGAGCAGTTCTTC. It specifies CASSLALAALNEQFF. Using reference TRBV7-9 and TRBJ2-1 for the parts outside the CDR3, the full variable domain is DTGVSQNPRHKITKRGQNVTFRCDPISEHNRLYWYRQTLGQGPEFLTYFQNEAQLEKSRLLSDRFSAERPKGSFSTLEIQRTEQGDSAMYLCASSLALAALNEQFFGPGTRLTVL.

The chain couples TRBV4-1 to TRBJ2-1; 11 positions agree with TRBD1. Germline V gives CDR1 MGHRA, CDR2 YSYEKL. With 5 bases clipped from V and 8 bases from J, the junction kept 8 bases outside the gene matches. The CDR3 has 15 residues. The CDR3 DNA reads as TGCGCCAGCAGCTACGGACAGGGGGCCAGGGATGAGCAGTTCTTC. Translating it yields CASSYGQGARDEQFF.

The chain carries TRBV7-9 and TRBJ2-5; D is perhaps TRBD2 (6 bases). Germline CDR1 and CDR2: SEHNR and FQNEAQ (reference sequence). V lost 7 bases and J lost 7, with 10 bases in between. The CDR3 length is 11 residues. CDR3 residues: CASTPGGTQYF. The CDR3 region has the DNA TGTGCCAGCACCCCCGGGGGGACCCAGTACTTC.

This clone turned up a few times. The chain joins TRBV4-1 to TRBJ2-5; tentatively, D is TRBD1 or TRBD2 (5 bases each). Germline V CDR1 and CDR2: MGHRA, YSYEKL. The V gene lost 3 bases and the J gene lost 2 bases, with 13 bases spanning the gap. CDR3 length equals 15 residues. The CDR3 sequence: CASSHPGRSQETQYF. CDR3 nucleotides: TGCGCCAGCAGCCACCCGGGACGGTCGCAAGAGACCCAGTACTTC.

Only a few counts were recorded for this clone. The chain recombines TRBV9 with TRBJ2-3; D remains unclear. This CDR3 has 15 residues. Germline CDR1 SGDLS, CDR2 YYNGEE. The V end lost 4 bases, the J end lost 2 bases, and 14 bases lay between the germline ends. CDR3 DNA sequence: TGTGCCAGCAGCTCGAACCAGTGGGACACAGATACGCAGTATTTT. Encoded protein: CASSSNQWDTDTQYF.

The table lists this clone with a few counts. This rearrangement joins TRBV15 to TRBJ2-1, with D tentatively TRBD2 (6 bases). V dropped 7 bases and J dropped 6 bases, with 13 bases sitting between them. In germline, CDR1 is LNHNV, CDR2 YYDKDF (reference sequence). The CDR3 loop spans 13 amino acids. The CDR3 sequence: CATTRLVSNEQFF. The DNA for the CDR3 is TGTGCCACCACGAGACTAGTTAGCAATGAGCAGTTCTTC.

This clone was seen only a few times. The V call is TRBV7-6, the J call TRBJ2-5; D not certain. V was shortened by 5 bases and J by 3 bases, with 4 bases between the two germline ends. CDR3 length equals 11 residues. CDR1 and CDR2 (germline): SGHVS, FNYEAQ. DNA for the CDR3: TGTGCCAGCAGCGCCGAAGAGACCCAGTACTTC. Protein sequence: CASSAEETQYF.

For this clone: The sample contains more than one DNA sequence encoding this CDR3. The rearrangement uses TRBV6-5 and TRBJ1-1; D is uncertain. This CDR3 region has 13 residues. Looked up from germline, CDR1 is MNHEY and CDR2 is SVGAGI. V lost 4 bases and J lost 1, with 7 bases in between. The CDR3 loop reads CASSSLGNTEAFF. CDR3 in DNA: TGTGCCAGCAGTTCTCTGGGGAACACTGAAGCTTTCTTT.

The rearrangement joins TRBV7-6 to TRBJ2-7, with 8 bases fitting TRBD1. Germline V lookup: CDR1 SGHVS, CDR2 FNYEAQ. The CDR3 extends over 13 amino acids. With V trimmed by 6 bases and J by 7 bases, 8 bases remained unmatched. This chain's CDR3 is CASRPAGGGEQYF. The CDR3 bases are TGTGCCAGCAGACCCGCAGGGGGCGGGGAGCAGTACTTC.